The 21 T cell receptor beta chains presented below share a single source sample, sequenced in a study of T-cell memory formation after mild COVID-19 (dated by TCRdb to the early 2020s). Libraries were built with 5' RACE. The reads were generated on an Illumina NovaSeq 6000. In TCRdb, the public reads were trimmed at Q25 with fastp and aligned with MiXCR, with productive beta chains retained. CDR3 protein duplicates are merged, each entry listing the most common genes and DNA. The sample contains about 270,000 distinct CDR3 sequences, roughly a sixth of them found a single time. Roughly a fifth of the sample goes to the ten largest clones. Specimen: PBMCs or a T cell subset sorted from them (not recorded which). The receptors here all came from a man aged 18 to 29 who had mild COVID-19 (a few samples of this study predate the infection). The sample titles of this study are shuffled in the database, so cell type and time point are left out; the donor was told from shared clones.

CDR3 in amino acids: CASTGTSGGRYQETQYF. CDR3 bases: TGTGCCAGCACCGGGACTAGCGGGGGCCGGTACCAAGAGACCCAGTACTTC. This rearrangement joins TRBV6-2 or TRBV6-3 to TRBJ2-5; TRBD2 matches 14 bases. The length of the CDR3 is 17 residues. Germline trimming cut 7 bases from V and 0 bases from J; bases unmatched to any gene: 7. Germline V gene sequence: CDR1 MNHEY, CDR2 SVGEGT.

The chain combines TRBV5-6 with TRBJ1-1; no clear D. The V and J ends lost 4 bases and 1 base respectively, with 17 bases between them. The germline gives CDR1 SGHDT, CDR2 YYEEEE. The CDR3 has 16 amino acids. The DNA for the CDR3 is TGTGCCAGCAGCATCGGGCCCACCCTCCCGAACACTGAAGCTTTCTTT. Protein sequence: CASSIGPTLPNTEAFF.

The chain links TRBV12-3 or TRBV12-4 to TRBJ2-3; perhaps D is TRBD1 or TRBD2 (5 bases each). The length of the CDR3 is 15 residues. Between the trimmed V and J ends, which lost 2 bases and 6 bases, there was a span of 15 bases. The CDR3 DNA is TGTGCCAGCAGTTTAATCGCAGGGACCTGGGATACGCAGTATTTT. It yields the protein CASSLIAGTWDTQYF.

This clonotype was observed a handful of times. The rearrangement uses TRBV4-1 and TRBJ2-1; TRBD2 matches 7 bases. Germline trimming cut 7 bases from V and 9 bases from J; bases unmatched to any gene: 12. The length of the CDR3 is 14 residues. Per germline, CDR1 MGHRA and CDR2 YSYEKL. CDR3 sequence: CASTLGGTWGEQFF. The CDR3 DNA sequence: TGCGCCAGCACCTTGGGGGGGACCTGGGGTGAGCAGTTCTTC.

The sample holds a few counts of this clonotype. The chain is built from TRBV4-2 and TRBJ2-1, with D uncertain. In germline, CDR1 is LGHNA, CDR2 YNFKEQ. Trimming pared 2 bases from V and 6 bases from J, leaving 8 bases between. The CDR3 has 13 residues. CDR3 loop: CASSQFLVNEQFF. CDR3 nucleotides: TGTGCCAGCAGCCAATTCCTAGTCAATGAGCAGTTCTTC.

This clonotype was found a few times. The chain links TRBV5-1 to TRBJ1-5; D is undetermined. Germline lookup yields CDR1 SGHRS and CDR2 YFSETQ. V lost 4 bases and J lost 5, with 13 bases in between. This CDR3 is 14 amino acids long. The CDR3 region is CASSVSGDHQPQHF. The CDR3, as DNA: TGCGCCAGCAGCGTAAGCGGTGATCATCAGCCCCAGCATTTT.

This clonotype was picked up many times. This chain joins TRBV7-8 and TRBJ2-5; D not certain. V dropped 2 bases and J dropped 7 bases, with 17 bases sitting between them. CDR3 length equals 15 residues. Germline CDR1 and CDR2: SGHVS and FQNEAQ. The chain's CDR3 is CASSLSARTIRTQYF. Written as DNA, the CDR3 is TGTGCCAGCAGCTTAAGTGCTAGAACGATTAGGACCCAGTACTTC.

The J gene is TRBJ2-7, the V gene TRBV5-1; TRBD2 might be the D (6 bases). The CDR3 runs 14 residues. In germline, CDR1 is SGHRS, CDR2 YFSETQ. With 4 bases removed from V and 5 bases from J, the gap between germline ends came to 16 bases. CDR3 protein: CASSPWDRGDEQYV. DNA for the CDR3: TGCGCCAGCAGCCCGTGGGACCGCGGGGACGAGCAGTACGTC.

The V and J genes are TRBV15 and TRBJ2-7; the match to TRBD1 covers 8 bases. This CDR3 region has 15 residues. Trimming removed 9 bases from V and 3 bases from J; junction bases left unmatched: 13. CDR1 is LNHNV and CDR2 is YYDKDF in the germline V gene (reference sequence). The CDR3 reads CATTPGTGHHYEQYF. CDR3 nucleotide sequence: TGTGCCACTACCCCCGGGACAGGCCACCACTACGAGCAGTACTTC. Using reference TRBV15 and TRBJ2-7 for the parts outside the CDR3, the full variable domain is DAMVIQNPRYQVTQFGKPVTLSCSQTLNHNVMYWYQQKSSQAPKLLFHYYDKDFNNEADTPDNFQSRRPNTSFCFLDIRSPGLGDTAMYLCATTPGTGHHYEQYFGPGTRLTVT.

This chain connects TRBV6-2 or TRBV6-3 to TRBJ2-3; no clear D gene. The CDR3 is made up of 13 amino acids. Germline V gene data show CDR1 as MNHEY and CDR2 as SVGEGT. V lost 7 bases and J lost 2, with 10 bases in between. The CDR3 region has the DNA TGTGCCAGCACGGACGGGCTCACAGATACGCAGTATTTT. This translates into CASTDGLTDTQYF.

The table lists this clonotype with a few counts. Written as DNA, the CDR3 is TGTGCCAGCAGCTTAGCCGGCCTAGCAAGGCCCAATGATAGGTTCTTC. Translation gives CASSLAGLARPNDRFF. The rearrangement joins TRBV7-9 to TRBJ2-1; maybe TRBD2 (5 bases). V lost 0 bases and J 15 bases, leaving 24 bases between the germline ends. CDR3 length equals 16 residues. Germline CDR1 reads SEHNR; CDR2 reads FQNEAQ (reference sequence).

This clonotype was seen a few times. The chain links TRBV11-2 to TRBJ1-5, with 8 bases that match TRBD1. The CDR3 consists of 14 residues. V dropped 5 bases and J dropped 5; count of bases not matched to a gene: 5. Germline V CDR1 and CDR2: SGHAT, FQNNGV. The CDR3 DNA reads as TGTGCCAGCAGCCGGACAGGGTTAGATCAGCCCCAGCATTTT. It translates to CASSRTGLDQPQHF.

V and J are TRBV2 and TRBJ1-5; D is unresolved. The CDR3 has 14 amino acids. V was clipped by 6 bases and J by 5 bases, with 14 bases between them. The germline gives CDR1 SNHLY, CDR2 FYNNEI. The CDR3 region has the DNA TGTGCCAGCAGCCCGGTTGGCAAAGATCAGCCCCAGCATTTT. Translating it yields CASSPVGKDQPQHF.

This clonotype was detected only a few times. V usage is TRBV5-4 and J usage is TRBJ2-7, with D possibly being TRBD1 (6 bases). Germline V gene sequence: CDR1 SGHNT, CDR2 YYREEE (reference sequence). This CDR3 is 12 amino acids long. V dropped 4 bases and J dropped 2 bases, with 7 bases sitting between them. The CDR3 bases are TGTGCCAGCAGCAGGGACACCTACGAGCAGTACTTC. It codes for CASSRDTYEQYF.

The rearrangement uses TRBV5-1 and TRBJ2-5; 10 bases line up with TRBD1. The germline V gene has CDR1 SGHRS and CDR2 YFSETQ. The CDR3 is 17 amino acids. V was pared by 3 bases and J by 3 bases, with 11 bases of the junction left unmatched. CDR3 sequence reads: CASSSGPGTGVEETQYF. The DNA of the CDR3 is TGCGCCAGCAGCTCGGGTCCCGGGACAGGGGTCGAAGAGACCCAGTACTTC.

The table lists this clonotype with a few counts. This chain joins TRBV5-1 and TRBJ1-6; D is ambiguous. This CDR3 has 13 residues. Germline-derived CDR1 and CDR2 are SGHRS and YFSETQ. Between the trimmed V and J ends, which lost 2 bases and 7 bases, there was a span of 7 bases. The CDR3 protein is CASSLTRNSPLHF. The CDR3 DNA sequence: TGCGCCAGCAGCTTAACCAGGAATTCACCCCTCCACTTT. The complete variable domain, with remaining parts taken from reference TRBV5-1 and TRBJ1-6, reads KAGVTQTPRYLIKTRGQQVTLSCSPISGHRSVSWYQQTPGQGLQFLFEYFSETQRNKGNFPGRFSGRQFSNSRSEMNVSTLELGDSALYLCASSLTRNSPLHFGNGTRLTVT.

This sequence joins TRBV30 and TRBJ2-7, with D perhaps TRBD2 (6 bases). Germline V gene data show CDR1 as GTSNPN and CDR2 as SVGIG (reference sequence). V lost 2 bases and J lost 6, with 14 bases in between. The CDR3 extends over 13 amino acids. The CDR3 nucleotides read TGTGCCTGGAGTAGGGACGGGACTGGCGAGCAGTACTTC. Translating it yields CAWSRDGTGEQYF.

There are a few counts of this clonotype. V usage is TRBV7-6 and J usage is TRBJ2-5; no firm D call. This CDR3 is 15 amino acids long. V was pared by 5 bases and J by 3 bases, with 16 bases between. Germline V gene data show CDR1 as SGHVS and CDR2 as FNYEAQ. The CDR3 DNA reads as TGTGCCAGCAGCCCCTCCCGGGCCTTCGAAGAGACCCAGTACTTC. It is translated as CASSPSRAFEETQYF.

The chain is built from TRBV7-2 and TRBJ1-1, with 8 bases aligning to TRBD1. The CDR3 length is 14 residues. V shed 5 bases, J shed 5 bases, and the junction held 7 bases outside the gene matches. Per germline, CDR1 SGHTA and CDR2 FQGNSA. The CDR3 DNA sequence: TGTGCCAGCAGCCCCTCAGGGGGCAGGACTGAAGCTTTCTTT. It codes for CASSPSGGRTEAFF.

Only one count was recorded for this clonotype. J is TRBJ2-1 and V is TRBV4-2; maybe TRBD2 (6 bases). Germline V gene lookup returns CDR1 LGHNA and CDR2 YNFKEQ. The CDR3 consists of 16 residues. Between the trimmed V and J ends, which lost 3 bases and 0 bases, there was a span of 12 bases. CDR3 residues: CASSQGGASSYNEQFF. Here the CDR3 DNA reads TGTGCCAGCAGCCAGGGGGGTGCTAGCTCCTACAATGAGCAGTTCTTC.

The chain links TRBV3-1 to TRBJ2-7, with D perhaps assigned TRBD1 or TRBD2 (5 bases each). This CDR3 contains 12 residues. V lost 7 bases to trimming and J lost 6 bases, with 13 bases between them. Germline V CDR1 and CDR2: LGHDT, YNNKEL (reference sequence). The CDR3 region is CASMGGGSEQYF. For the CDR3, the DNA is TGTGCCAGCATGGGTGGGGGATCCGAGCAGTACTTC.